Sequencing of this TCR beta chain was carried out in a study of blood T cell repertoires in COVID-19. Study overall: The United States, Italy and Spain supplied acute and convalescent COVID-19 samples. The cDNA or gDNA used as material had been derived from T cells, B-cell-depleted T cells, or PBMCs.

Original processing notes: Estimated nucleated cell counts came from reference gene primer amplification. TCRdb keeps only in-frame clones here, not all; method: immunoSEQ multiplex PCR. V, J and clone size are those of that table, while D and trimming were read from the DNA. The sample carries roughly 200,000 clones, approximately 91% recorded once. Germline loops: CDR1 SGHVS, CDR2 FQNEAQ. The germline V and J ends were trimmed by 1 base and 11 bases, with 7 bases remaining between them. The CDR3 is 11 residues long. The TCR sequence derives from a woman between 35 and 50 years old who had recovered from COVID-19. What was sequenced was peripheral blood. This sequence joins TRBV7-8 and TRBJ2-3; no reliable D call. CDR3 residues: CASSLGPGQYF. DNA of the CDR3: TGTGCCAGCAGCTTAGGTCCGGGGCAGTATTTT.